Sequencing of this T cell receptor (beta chain) was carried out in a study of blood T cell repertoires in COVID-19. Clones were sequenced by immunoSEQ multiplex PCR, and TCRdb holds only the in-frame ones, with some missing. The table shows about 100,000 clones, with 80% to 95% occurring only once. Germline lookup yields CDR1 SGDLS and CDR2 YYNGEE. CDR3 length equals 18 residues. The V gene end was trimmed by 0 bases and the J gene end by 4 bases; junction bases not matched to a gene: 11. The V gene is TRBV9, the J gene TRBJ2-1; 9 nucleotides match TRBD2. The source of this sequence is a man aged 50-59 years with active COVID-19. The sequencing sample was made of peripheral blood. The CDR3 DNA sequence: TGTGCCAGCAGCGTAGAGGGGGTGGCGGGAGGGCCGTACAATGAGCAGTTCTTC. Encoded protein: CASSVEGVAGGPYNEQFF.